The 3 T cell receptor beta chains given below trace back to one sample, sequenced in a study of OX40 agonist ivuxolimab in advanced cancers. The repertoire was sequenced with immunoSEQ multiplex PCR; TCRdb's copy has only in-frame clones and lacks some. In the table there are around 20,000 clones, about 87% of which are singletons. The material was CD4+ or CD8+ T cells sorted from blood, obtained in a trial of the OX40 agonist ivuxolimab. Receptors originate from an adult with an advanced solid tumor such as melanoma, head and neck, liver or kidney cancer.

This clone was detected once. CDR3 coding DNA: TGTGCCAGTACTCCCGGTGGGACTATAGCCAAAAACATTCAGTACTTC. Encoded protein: CASTPGGTIAKNIQYF. V gene TRBV19 combines with J gene TRBJ2-4; TRBD2 matches 7 bases. CDR3 length: 16 residues. V trimming: 7 bases; J trimming: 0 bases; junction bases outside the gene matches: 9. Germline CDR1 LNHDA, CDR2 SQIVND (reference sequence).

The genes are TRBV27 and TRBJ2-5, with TRBD2 matching over 11 bases. Trimming cost V 5 bases and J 2 bases; bases outside gene matches: 7. Per the germline V gene, CDR1 is MNHEY and CDR2 is SMNVEV (reference sequence). CDR3 length: 16 amino acids. The CDR3 DNA follows: TGTGCCAGCAGTCGAAAAGGGACTAGCGGACAAGAGACCCAGTACTTC. It encodes CASSRKGTSGQETQYF.

This clone was counted a few times. V and J are TRBV11-2 and TRBJ2-7; no clear D gene. This CDR3 has 13 amino acids. Trimming took off 3 bases at V and 6 bases at J, with 12 bases between the two ends. Germline V lookup: CDR1 SGHAT, CDR2 FQNNGV. The CDR3 loop is CASSLLGSGEQYF. The CDR3 nucleotides read TGTGCCAGCAGCTTGTTAGGGTCGGGCGAGCAGTACTTC. The full variable domain, completed using reference TRBV11-2 and TRBJ2-7, is EAGVAQSPRYKIIEKRQSVAFWCNPISGHATLYWYQQILGQGPKLLIQFQNNGVVDDSQLPKDRFSAERLKGVDSTLKIQPAKLEDSAVYLCASSLLGSGEQYFGPGTRLTVT.